The 31 T cell receptor beta chains in this list originate from one sample, sequenced in a study of vaccination and CD4 T cells after COVID-19. Treatment here: approximately 11-day PBMC culture with coronavirus spike peptide pools or control peptides (ViraFEST assay). The Oncomine TCR Beta short-read assay sequenced DNA from cultured CD4+ T cells. TCRdb independently ran MiXCR on the PCR reads; one entry per CDR3 protein. The repertoire holds about 11,000 distinct CDR3 sequences, with over 40% as singletons. These receptors' antigens are unknown. Material: CD4+ T cells from blood, cultured in vitro. Receptors were obtained from a human donor who had recovered from COVID-19.

This clonotype showed up just a few times. The chain recombines TRBV7-2 with TRBJ2-5; D is undetermined. CDR1 and CDR2 (germline): SGHTA, FQGNSA. Between the trimmed V and J ends, which lost 3 bases and 5 bases, there was a span of 4 bases. CDR3 size: 11 residues. Here the CDR3 DNA reads TGTGCCAGCAGCTTTGGGGAGACCCAGTACTTC. It specifies CASSFGETQYF.

The chain couples TRBV6-5 to TRBJ1-2; the D gene is possibly TRBD1 (5 bases). V lost 4 bases and J 8 bases, leaving 8 bases between the germline ends. Germline V gene data show CDR1 as MNHEY and CDR2 as SVGAGI. CDR3 length: 11 residues. CDR3 sequence (DNA): TGTGCCAGCAGTTTGACAGAAGGCTACACCTTC. It yields the protein CASSLTEGYTF.

V and J are TRBV5-6 and TRBJ1-5; D is ambiguous. Trimming removed 0 bases from V and 6 bases from J, with 7 bases in between. The CDR3 is 13 amino acids. Germline lookup yields CDR1 SGHDT and CDR2 YYEEEE. This chain's CDR3 is CASSLDSGQPQHF. CDR3 nucleotides: TGTGCCAGCAGCTTGGATTCGGGTCAGCCCCAGCATTTT.

This clonotype was seen a handful of times. CDR3 sequence reads: CASSIGTGGGYGYTF. CDR3 coding DNA: TGTGCCAGCAGTATTGGGACAGGGGGCGGCTATGGCTACACCTTC. The chain links TRBV12-3 or TRBV12-4 to TRBJ1-2; 12 positions agree with TRBD1. V shed 5 bases and J 4 bases; nucleotides not matched to a gene: 5. The CDR3 is 15 amino acids.

This clonotype came up a few times. This chain uses TRBV11-3 with TRBJ2-7, with D possibly being TRBD1 or TRBD2 (5 bases each). This CDR3 spans 13 amino acids. In germline, CDR1 is SGHNT, CDR2 YENEEA. Trimming removed 5 bases at V and 0 bases at J, with 8 bases between. Written as DNA, the CDR3 is TGTGCCAGCAGCGGGGGACGCTCCTACGAGCAGTACTTC. It is translated as CASSGGRSYEQYF.

This chain links TRBV11-3 with TRBJ2-7; 7 positions match TRBD2. J gave up 2 bases and V 1 base, and 5 bases lay outside the gene matches. CDR3 length: 15 residues. CDR1 and CDR2 (germline): SGHNT, YENEEA. The CDR3 nucleotides read TGTGCCAGCAGCTTAGTGGGGCTAGCGGCCTACGAGCAGTACTTC. Translation gives CASSLVGLAAYEQYF. Full variable domain (remainder filled in from reference TRBV11-3 and TRBJ2-7): EAGVVQSPRYKIIEKKQPVAFWCNPISGHNTLYWYLQNLGQGPELLIRYENEEAVDDSQLPKDRFSAERLKGVDSTLKIQPAELGDSAVYLCASSLVGLAAYEQYFGPGTRLTVT.

The chain employs TRBV14 and TRBJ1-2; D possibly corresponds to TRBD1 (5 bases). The germline V gene encodes CDR1 SGHDN and CDR2 FVKESK. Between the trimmed V and J ends, which lost 4 bases and 9 bases, there was a span of 18 bases. The CDR3 has 14 residues. CDR3 nucleotide sequence: TGTGCCAGCAGCCCCTTAGCGGGGCGCCATAGCTACACCTTC. This encodes CASSPLAGRHSYTF.

The genes are TRBV20-1 and TRBJ2-1, with a tentative D call TRBD2 (6 bases). The ends were cut back, 1 base at V and 5 bases at J, with 12 bases in the middle. The CDR3 is 14 amino acids. Per germline, CDR1 DFQATT and CDR2 SNEGSKA (reference sequence). The CDR3 loop reads CSARGDLTNNEQFF. CDR3 DNA: TGCAGTGCTAGAGGGGACTTGACCAACAATGAGCAGTTCTTC.

This chain links TRBV28 with TRBJ1-2; 7 nucleotides agree with TRBD1. Germline values: CDR1 MDHEN, CDR2 SYDVKM. V lost 5 bases, J lost 5 bases, and 8 bases stayed unmatched. The CDR3 has 14 amino acids. The CDR3 bases are TGTGCCAGCAGTCCGCTGACAGGGATTTATGGCTACACCTTC. Its translation is CASSPLTGIYGYTF.

This clonotype was counted between two and nine times. The chain employs TRBV25-1 and TRBJ2-5; the match to TRBD2 covers 10 bases. Trimming at V came to 5 bases and at J to 1 base, leaving 1 base not matched to a gene. Germline CDR1 is MGHDK and CDR2 is SYGVNS. There are 14 residues in the CDR3. Here the CDR3 DNA reads TGTGCCAGCAGTAGCGGGGGGGTCCAAGAGACCCAGTACTTC. Protein product: CASSSGGVQETQYF.

In this sample, this clonotype turned up a few times. J is TRBJ2-5 and V is TRBV9; tentatively, D is TRBD1 (6 bases). CDR1 and CDR2 (germline): SGDLS, YYNGEE. The CDR3 is made up of 14 amino acids. Trimming pared 3 bases from V and 3 bases from J, leaving 12 bases between. The CDR3 region is CASSGRQGKETQYF. CDR3 DNA sequence: TGTGCCAGCAGCGGCCGCCAGGGGAAAGAGACCCAGTACTTC.

This chain links TRBV20-1 with TRBJ2-5; 8 positions match TRBD2. The CDR3 contains 15 residues. Unmatched junction bases numbered 7, after V lost 0 bases and J lost 4 bases. Germline V gene lookup returns CDR1 DFQATT and CDR2 SNEGSKA (reference sequence). DNA of the CDR3: TGCAGTGCTAGAGATGGACGGGGGGGCCGAGAGACCCAGTACTTC. It is translated as CSARDGRGGRETQYF.

This clonotype was seen more than once but under ten times. The rearrangement links TRBV2 to TRBJ1-6; D remains unclear. Trimming cost V 8 bases and J 7 bases, with 12 bases left between them. The CDR3 covers 13 residues. From germline, CDR1 is SNHLY and CDR2 FYNNEI. DNA for the CDR3: TGTGCCAGCGCAGTCTATGCGAATTCACCCCTCCACTTT. Amino acids: CASAVYANSPLHF.

The chain uses TRBV19 and TRBJ1-6; no definite D call. V shed 1 base and J shed 6 bases, with 10 bases lying between them. The CDR3 is made up of 15 amino acids. Germline V gene lookup returns CDR1 LNHDA and CDR2 SQIVND (reference sequence). The CDR3 reads CASSIGSEINSPLHF. The CDR3 nucleotides are TGTGCCAGTAGTATAGGATCCGAGATTAATTCACCCCTCCACTTT.

The chain uses TRBV15 and TRBJ2-1, with D perhaps matching TRBD2 (5 bases). Germline assignment: CDR1 LNHNV and CDR2 YYDKDF (reference sequence). The CDR3 spans 15 residues. V lost 2 bases and J 6 bases, leaving 14 bases between the germline ends. CDR3 bases: TGTGCCACCAGCAGATACACCTCAGGAGGCAATGAGCAGTTCTTC. Its translation: CATSRYTSGGNEQFF.

This clonotype was counted between two and nine times. The gene calls are TRBV5-1 and TRBJ1-1; the D gene is possibly TRBD1 (5 bases). The CDR3 has 14 amino acids. Deletions cut 0 bases from V and 6 bases from J, with 12 bases between. The germline V gene has CDR1 SGHRS and CDR2 YFSETQ. CDR3 in amino acids: CASSLEVSGAEAFF. For the CDR3, the DNA is TGCGCCAGCAGCTTGGAAGTTTCGGGGGCTGAAGCTTTCTTT.

Of note for this clonotype: A much larger clone is a single base away; this may be a read error. The chain employs TRBV7-2 and TRBJ1-2; D uncertain. There are 14 residues in the CDR3. V was trimmed by 5 bases and J by 6 bases, leaving 16 bases between them. Germline V gene sequence: CDR1 SGHTA, CDR2 FQGNSA. Written as DNA, the CDR3 is TGTGCCAGCAGCACCCCGGACCGAAGGAATGGCTACACCTTC. It specifies CASSTPDRRNGYTF.

The chain links TRBV18 to TRBJ2-5; no definite D call. V dropped 1 base and J dropped 3 bases, with 12 bases sitting between them. The germline V gene has CDR1 KGHSH and CDR2 LQKENI. The CDR3 consists of 15 residues. The CDR3 reads CASSPLQRSEETQYF. As DNA, the CDR3 is TGTGCCAGCTCACCACTTCAAAGATCTGAAGAGACCCAGTACTTC.

The chain employs TRBV7-2 and TRBJ1-2; possibly TRBD1 for D (5 bases). The CDR3 runs 12 residues. V lost 5 bases and J 6 bases, leaving 10 bases between the germline ends. Germline V CDR1 and CDR2: SGHTA, FQGNSA. As DNA, the CDR3 is TGTGCCAGCAGCCTCAGGGCGCATGGCTACACCTTC. Protein product: CASSLRAHGYTF.

The chain is built from TRBV6-1 and TRBJ2-2; 15 bases align to TRBD2. V dropped 6 bases and J dropped 4; count of bases not matched to a gene: 9. Germline CDR1 MNHNS, CDR2 SASEGT. CDR3 size: 18 residues. CDR3 sequence (DNA): TGTGCCAGCAGACGGACTAGCGGGGGGGCCCGGGGCACCGGGGAGCTGTTTTTT. Its protein product is CASRRTSGGARGTGELFF.

CDR3 nucleotide sequence: TGTGCCAGCAGCTTAGGGGCCGACCCCTCACTTCGTGGCGAGCAGTACTTC. This encodes CASSLGADPSLRGEQYF. The chain has TRBV7-9 and TRBJ2-7; D is unresolved. V shed 1 base and J shed 6 bases, with 22 bases lying between them. The CDR3 spans 17 residues. Germline values: CDR1 SEHNR, CDR2 FQNEAQ (reference sequence).

V is TRBV7-2 and J is TRBJ1-2; D call uncertain. V lost 5 bases and J 0 bases, leaving 13 bases between the germline ends. This CDR3 is built from 15 residues. Per the germline V gene, CDR1 is SGHTA and CDR2 is FQGNSA. CDR3 in DNA: TGTGCCAGCAGCCCGTCGACTGGAGCTAACTATGGCTACACCTTC. Translating gives CASSPSTGANYGYTF. Full variable domain (rest looked up from reference TRBV7-2 and TRBJ1-2): GAGVSQSPSNKVTEKGKDVELRCDPISGHTALYWYRQSLGQGLEFLIYFQGNSAPDKSGLPSDRFSAERTGGSVSTLTIQRTQQEDSAVYLCASSPSTGANYGYTFGSGTRLTVV.

The V gene is TRBV6-1, the J gene TRBJ2-7; D is uncertain. CDR3 size: 12 residues. Per germline, CDR1 MNHNS and CDR2 SASEGT. The V end was cut by 6 bases, the J end by 3 bases, with 9 bases between. The CDR3 DNA reads as TGTGCCAGCAGAACAGTACTCTACGAGCAGTACTTC. This translates into CASRTVLYEQYF.

CDR3 protein: CASSRGNYGYTF. The CDR3 coding sequence is TGTGCCAGCAGCCGAGGAAACTATGGCTACACCTTC. The rearrangement links TRBV7-9 to TRBJ1-2, with no clear D. The CDR3 is made up of 12 amino acids. V was shortened by 5 bases and J by 2 bases, with 6 bases between the two germline ends. CDR1 SEHNR and CDR2 FQNEAQ come from the germline V gene (reference sequence).

Sample share makes this clonotype large. The rearrangement uses TRBV6-2 or TRBV6-3 and TRBJ2-2, with 9 nucleotides matching TRBD1. Trimming removed 4 bases from V and 4 bases from J; junction bases left unmatched: 4. Germline CDR1 MNHEY, CDR2 SVGEGT. The CDR3 extends over 15 amino acids. DNA of the CDR3: TGTGCCAGCAGTTCGGACAGGGGTATCACCGGGGAGCTGTTTTTT. Protein: CASSSDRGITGELFF.

This clonotype has just a few counts. The chain is built from TRBV11-2 and TRBJ1-2, with 8 bases fitting TRBD1. The CDR3 has 12 residues. J gave up 8 bases and V 4 bases, and 3 bases lay outside the gene matches. Per germline, CDR1 SGHAT and CDR2 FQNNGV. DNA for the CDR3: TGTGCCAGCAGCTCCGGGACAGGAGGCTACACCTTC. Protein sequence: CASSSGTGGYTF.

This clonotype has just a few counts. The rearrangement links TRBV20-1 to TRBJ2-5; 11 bases align to TRBD2. The germline gives CDR1 DFQATT, CDR2 SNEGSKA (reference sequence). The CDR3 spans 15 residues. Unmatched junction bases numbered 6, after V lost 3 bases and J lost 3 bases. Here the CDR3 reads CSARVTSGGEETQYF. Here the CDR3 DNA reads TGCAGTGCTAGGGTAACTAGCGGGGGAGAAGAGACCCAGTACTTC.

This chain links TRBV2 with TRBJ2-7; 10 bases align to TRBD1. Germline V lookup: CDR1 SNHLY, CDR2 FYNNEI. This CDR3 is 13 amino acids long. V gave up 4 bases and J gave up 6 bases; unmatched junction bases: 3. In DNA form, the CDR3 reads TGTGCCAGCAGTGGGACAGGGGGTTTCGAGCAGTACTTC. Residues: CASSGTGGFEQYF.

The chain recombines TRBV20-1 with TRBJ1-6; D is ambiguous. V shed 3 bases and J shed 8 bases, with 11 bases lying between them. The CDR3 sequence is 13 residues long. Germline lookup yields CDR1 DFQATT and CDR2 SNEGSKA (reference sequence). The CDR3: CSASLTRDSPLHF. The CDR3 region has the DNA TGCAGTGCTAGCCTCACGAGGGATTCACCCCTCCACTTT.

There are a few counts of this clonotype. This chain links TRBV25-1 with TRBJ2-1, with D tentatively TRBD2 (5 bases). Trimming stripped 6 bases from V and 5 bases from J, with 14 bases between. The length of the CDR3 is 14 residues. Germline V gives CDR1 MGHDK, CDR2 SYGVNS. The CDR3 DNA follows: TGTGCCAGCAGCGACGGGGTTTTGGACAATGAGCAGTTCTTC. It encodes CASSDGVLDNEQFF.

By share of the sample, this clonotype is large. The rearrangement uses TRBV20-1 and TRBJ1-2, with 10 bases matching TRBD1. The V and J ends lost 0 bases and 2 bases, in that order; junction bases with no gene match: 3. The CDR3 totals 15 residues. CDR1 and CDR2 (germline): DFQATT, SNEGSKA (reference sequence). CDR3 protein: CSARDQGQGNYGYTF. The CDR3, as DNA: TGCAGTGCTAGAGATCAGGGACAGGGGAACTATGGCTACACCTTC.